The 22 T cell receptor beta chains reported below all come from one sample, sequenced in a study of blood T cell repertoires in COVID-19. The protocol was immunoSEQ multiplex PCR, while the TCRdb copy is restricted to in-frame clones and leaves out a portion. Found here are some 140,000 clones, less than 90% of them singletons; the top ten hold more than 1.2%. Specimen: peripheral blood. These receptors were obtained from a man between 60 and 70 years old with acute or convalescent COVID-19.

This rearrangement joins TRBV2 to TRBJ1-5, with TRBD1 matching 7 bases. This CDR3 has 18 residues. CDR1 is SNHLY, CDR2 FYNNEI, per germline. Trimming cost V 2 bases and J 0 bases; bases outside gene matches: 10. The CDR3 DNA follows: TGTGCCAGCAGTGAAATAAGGACAGGACCTTATAGCAATCAGCCCCAGCATTTT. It is translated as CASSEIRTGPYSNQPQHF.

V gene TRBV7-6 combines with J gene TRBJ1-1, with TRBD1 matching 8 bases. The CDR3 has 16 residues. The germline gives CDR1 SGHVS, CDR2 FNYEAQ. Unmatched junction bases numbered 8, after V lost 5 bases and J lost 0 bases. CDR3 sequence (DNA): TGTGCCAGCAGCCTAGAACGGACAGGGCTGAACACTGAAGCTTTCTTT. It encodes CASSLERTGLNTEAFF.

The chain employs TRBV28 and TRBJ2-2; D gene uncertain. Looked up from germline, CDR1 is MDHEN and CDR2 is SYDVKM. The V end lost 3 bases, the J end lost 1 base, and 12 bases lay between the germline ends. The CDR3 extends over 16 amino acids. The DNA of the CDR3 is TGTGCCAGCAGTTTGCCCGCACAATGGAACACCGGGGAGCTGTTTTTT. Its translation: CASSLPAQWNTGELFF.

The CDR3 reads CASRTPGGGNEQYF. The CDR3 bases are TGTGCCAGCAGAACACCGGGAGGTGGCAACGAGCAGTACTTC. The chain recombines TRBV6-5 with TRBJ2-7, with TRBD2 identical over 7 bases. CDR1 MNHEY and CDR2 SVGAGI come from the germline V gene. The CDR3 sequence is 14 residues long. Trimming took 6 bases from V and 5 from J; bases not matched to a gene: 10.

The J gene is TRBJ2-3, the V gene TRBV19; 7 bases are a match to TRBD2. This CDR3 has 14 residues. Germline CDR1 is LNHDA and CDR2 is SQIVND (reference sequence). Germline trimming cut 6 bases from V and 2 bases from J; bases unmatched to any gene: 5. CDR3 loop: CASSFTSDTDTQYF. DNA of the CDR3: TGTGCCAGTAGCTTTACTAGCGACACAGATACGCAGTATTTT.

The chain carries TRBV19 and TRBJ1-5; unclear D gene. The germline V gene encodes CDR1 LNHDA and CDR2 SQIVND (reference sequence). Deletions cut 4 bases from V and 0 bases from J, with 13 bases between. This CDR3 has 16 amino acids. CDR3 in amino acids: CASSTTDGLSNQPQHF. The CDR3 DNA sequence: TGTGCCAGTAGTACTACGGACGGACTTAGCAATCAGCCCCAGCATTTT. Combining the CDR3 with reference TRBV19 and TRBJ1-5 gives the whole variable domain DGGITQSPKYLFRKEGQNVTLSCEQNLNHDAMYWYRQDPGQGLRLIYYSQIVNDFQKGDIAEGYSVSREKKESFPLTVTSAQKNPTAFYLCASSTTDGLSNQPQHFGDGTRLSIL.

This clone was observed a handful of times. The chain combines TRBV5-1 with TRBJ1-1; D uncertain. Per germline, CDR1 SGHRS and CDR2 YFSETQ. The CDR3 runs to 14 residues. Trimming pared 2 bases from V and 1 base from J, leaving 9 bases between. CDR3 nucleotide sequence: TGCGCCAGCAGCTTAACGTCAGAGAACACTGAAGCTTTCTTT. Translating it yields CASSLTSENTEAFF.

This clone was seen a handful of times. CDR3 sequence reads: CASSSPSSYNSPLHF. The CDR3 coding sequence is TGTGCCAGCAGTTCGCCGAGCTCCTATAATTCACCCCTCCACTTT. The J gene is TRBJ1-6, the V gene TRBV6-5; D is ambiguous. Trimming left V 4 bases short and J 0 bases short, with 7 bases between. Germline V gene data show CDR1 as MNHEY and CDR2 as SVGAGI. The CDR3 covers 15 residues.

This chain links TRBV28 with TRBJ1-2, with D unclear. The V end lost 6 bases, the J end lost 12 bases, and 20 bases lay between the germline ends. The CDR3 is 13 amino acids. The germline gives CDR1 MDHEN, CDR2 SYDVKM. CDR3: CASSVGDPAAHTF. Written as DNA, the CDR3 is TGTGCCAGCAGCGTCGGGGATCCCGCGGCACACACCTTC.

With regard to this clone: The sample carries other DNA sequences with the same CDR3. The chain links TRBV5-1 to TRBJ1-4; 9 positions match TRBD1. In germline, CDR1 is SGHRS, CDR2 YFSETQ. V dropped 0 bases and J dropped 8; count of bases not matched to a gene: 2. CDR3 length: 14 amino acids. In DNA form, the CDR3 reads TGCGCCAGCAGCTTGGGACAGGGGGGAGAAAAACTGTTTTTT. This codes for CASSLGQGGEKLFF.

The chain is built from TRBV7-3 and TRBJ1-6; TRBD1 aligns across 9 bases. Germline V CDR1 and CDR2: SGHTA, FQGTGA. This CDR3 contains 14 residues. V shed 7 bases, J shed 8 bases, and the junction held 6 bases outside the gene matches. The chain's CDR3 is CASTPGQGYSPLHF. The CDR3 DNA follows: TGTGCCAGCACCCCGGGACAGGGATATTCACCCCTCCACTTT.

The V and J genes are TRBV30 and TRBJ2-5; 8 nucleotides match TRBD2. V was clipped by 0 bases and J by 1 base; unmatched bases: 4. This CDR3 is built from 15 residues. The germline V gene has CDR1 GTSNPN and CDR2 SVGIG (reference sequence). The CDR3 loop is CAWSVYGRAQETQYF. The CDR3 region has the DNA TGTGCCTGGAGTGTATACGGGAGGGCCCAAGAGACCCAGTACTTC.

Only one count was recorded for this clone. The genes are TRBV11-2 and TRBJ2-3; TRBD1 matches 8 bases. From germline, CDR1 is SGHAT and CDR2 FQNNGV. The length of the CDR3 is 16 residues. J lost 4 bases, V lost 5 bases, and 11 bases had no gene match. The CDR3 nucleotides are TGTGCCAGCAGCAGACACACGACAGGGGCTGCAGATACGCAGTATTTT. Amino acids: CASSRHTTGAADTQYF.

The genes are TRBV5-1 and TRBJ2-3; D unresolved. The CDR3 is 15 amino acids. Germline V gene lookup returns CDR1 SGHRS and CDR2 YFSETQ. V was clipped by 1 base and J by 2 bases, with 11 bases between them. This chain's CDR3 is CASSLLGQDTDTQYF. Written as DNA, the CDR3 is TGCGCCAGCAGCTTGCTGGGTCAGGACACAGATACGCAGTATTTT.

The rearrangement uses TRBV20-1 and TRBJ1-2; D is ambiguous. The length of the CDR3 is 13 residues. V was shortened by 3 bases and J by 8 bases, with 16 bases between the two germline ends. Germline lookup yields CDR1 DFQATT and CDR2 SNEGSKA (reference sequence). CDR3 sequence: CSASSPVVFGYTF. As DNA, the CDR3 is TGCAGTGCTAGTTCCCCCGTTGTCTTCGGCTACACCTTC.

V is TRBV21-1 and J is TRBJ1-2; TRBD1 was called by the table and not checked on the DNA. TRBV21-1 is assigned pseudogene status. The CDR3 extends over 17 amino acids. CDR3 DNA: TGTGCCAGCAGCGCTGGGACAGGGGGTTTTCGATGCTATGGCTACACCTTC. It specifies CASSAGTGGFRCYGYTF.

This clone was observed a single time. The rearrangement joins TRBV6-5 to TRBJ1-3, with D unresolved. Trimming cost V 6 bases and J 0 bases, with 6 bases left between them. This CDR3 region has 13 residues. Germline V gene sequence: CDR1 MNHEY, CDR2 SVGAGI. The CDR3 DNA sequence: TGTGCCAGCAGGACACCCTCTGGAAACACCATATATTTT. Amino acid sequence: CASRTPSGNTIYF.

The V call is TRBV27, the J call TRBJ1-6; D might be TRBD1 (5 bases). The V and J ends lost 4 bases and 4 bases respectively, with 11 bases between them. CDR1 MNHEY and CDR2 SMNVEV come from the germline V gene (reference sequence). This CDR3 comprises 15 residues. The CDR3 region is CASSSLGQYNSPLHF. The CDR3 nucleotides read TGTGCCAGCAGTTCCCTCGGACAATATAATTCACCCCTCCACTTT.

This sequence joins TRBV7-2 and TRBJ1-5; tentatively, D is TRBD1 (6 bases). Trimming took 4 bases from V and 7 from J, leaving 17 bases between them. Germline CDR1 SGHTA, CDR2 FQGNSA. The CDR3 length is 15 residues. The CDR3 protein is CASSWYPGVSQPQHF. The DNA for the CDR3 is TGTGCCAGCAGCTGGTACCCAGGGGTCAGCCAGCCCCAGCATTTT. The entire variable domain, with the rest obtained from reference TRBV7-2 and TRBJ1-5, is as follows: GAGVSQSPSNKVTEKGKDVELRCDPISGHTALYWYRQSLGQGLEFLIYFQGNSAPDKSGLPSDRFSAERTGGSVSTLTIQRTQQEDSAVYLCASSWYPGVSQPQHFGDGTRLSIL.

The rearrangement links TRBV2 to TRBJ2-2, with D unresolved. Germline V gene lookup returns CDR1 SNHLY and CDR2 FYNNEI. CDR3 length: 12 amino acids. The V gene lost 1 base and the J gene lost 7 bases, with 4 bases spanning the gap. CDR3 sequence: CASSEDIGELFF. Written as DNA, the CDR3 is TGTGCCAGCAGTGAAGATATCGGGGAGCTGTTTTTT.

This clone has a single count. This sequence joins TRBV24-1 and TRBJ1-2, with 9 bases that match TRBD1. CDR1 is KGHDR and CDR2 is SFDVKD in the germline V gene. V lost 3 bases and J lost 10; bases outside the gene matches: 14. The CDR3 has 16 residues. The CDR3 nucleotides read TGTGCCACCAGTGATCACACTACAGGGGGCGGCACCGACTACACCTTC. Its protein product is CATSDHTTGGGTDYTF.

The V call is TRBV5-1, the J call TRBJ2-1; TRBD2 aligns across 8 bases. This CDR3 has 14 amino acids. CDR1 and CDR2 (germline): SGHRS, YFSETQ. V trimming: 6 bases; J trimming: 8 bases; junction bases outside the gene matches: 10. The CDR3 spells CASMTSGGGDEQFF. As DNA, the CDR3 is TGCGCCAGCATGACAAGCGGGGGAGGCGATGAGCAGTTCTTC.